Sequencing of this T cell receptor beta chain was carried out in a study of CD8+ T cells in alopecia areata. Overall study context: Percent affected scalp area, the SALT score, rated treated patients' severity.

The V gene's germline CDR1 is SNHLY and CDR2 FYNNEI. The CDR3 has 16 amino acids. V lost 0 bases, J lost 2 bases, and 14 bases lay in between. The sequencing template was cDNA reverse transcribed from extracted RNA. Sequencing was performed with immunoSEQ multiplex PCR; in TCRdb, only in-frame clones are kept and a portion is missing. Of 200,000 or so clones listed, roughly 44% are singletons. As to treatment: oral pan-JAK inhibitor, 5-10 mg twice daily. This receptor was obtained from a human donor with alopecia areata. The sequences come from CD4+ T cells sorted from blood, collected around week 36, from a patient treated with tofacitinib. V usage is TRBV2 and J usage is TRBJ2-7; no clear D. CDR3 nucleotide sequence: TGTGCCAGCAGTGAAGCGACCGAACCTCTAGCCTACGAGCAGTACTTC. Its protein is CASSEATEPLAYEQYF.